These T cell receptor beta chains were read from a single sample in a study of HIV-infected children after antiretroviral therapy interruption. MiXCR was run by TCRdb on the 3' RACE reads, yielding one entry per CDR3 protein. In the table there are about 37,000 distinct CDR3 sequences, over 6% of which are singletons. The source was CD45RA+ CD4+ T cells from PBMCs, pooled from several time points, collected from a donor given antiretroviral therapy, either interrupted or continuous. These receptor sequences come from a pool of human donors with HIV. The CDR3 runs from the conserved cysteine through the conserved F or W. Each record gives: D gene, clone size, J gene, V gene, CDR3 length, CDR3 DNA, CDR3 protein. A D gene is named only where the DNA matches it firmly. Expanded clones are given a class, and other clones once, few, many or no size at all.

>TRBD1|medium-sized|TRBJ2-1|TRBV28|13
TGTGCTAGCAGGGACAGGGACTATGCTGAGCAGTTCTTC
CASRDRDYAEQFF
>.|many|TRBJ2-2|TRBV2|16
TGTGCCAGCAGTGCCCTTCTATACGGTGTCACCGGGGAGCTGTTTTTT
CASSALLYGVTGELFF
>TRBD2|many|TRBJ2-3|TRBV24-1|18
TGTGCCACCAGTGATTCTTTTGAGACTAGCGGGAGCACAGATACGCAGTATTTT
CATSDSFETSGSTDTQYF
>.|many|TRBJ2-5|TRBV30|14
TGTGCCTGGAGTCTAATGGGGGGCGCAGACACCCAGTACTTT
CAWSLMGGADTQYF
>TRBD1|many|TRBJ2-3|TRBV24-1|16
TGTGCCACCAGTGATCCCAGGGACAGGGGACAAGATACGCAGTATTTT
CATSDPRDRGQDTQYF
>.|many|TRBJ2-5|TRBV11-2|12
TGTGCCAGCGCGCCAGACCGTGAGACCCAGTACTTC
CASAPDRETQYF
>TRBD2|.|TRBJ2-7|TRBV5-1|22
TGCGCCAGCAGCTTGGGGACGGATTCTCCCCCGTCCTATCTAGCGGGGTACTACGAGCAGTACTTC
CASSLGTDSPPSYLAGYYEQYF
>TRBD2|many|TRBJ2-3|TRBV2|13
TGTGCCAGAGCGGGGGGTACCGGAGATACGCAGTATTTT
CARAGGTGDTQYF
>.|many|TRBJ2-1|TRBV6-4|14
TGTGCCAGCAGAGAGGGACACAGGAATAATGAGCAGTTCTTC
CASREGHRNNEQFF
>.|many|TRBJ2-7|TRBV5-1|17
TGCGCCAGCAGCTTGGAAAACTGGGCGGCGGTGGTTTACGAGCAGTACTTC
CASSLENWAAVVYEQYF
>.|many|TRBJ2-7|TRBV5-1|12
TGCGCCAGCAGCGCGAGCACCTACGAGCAGTACTTC
CASSASTYEQYF
>.|many|TRBJ1-2|TRBV4-2|15
TGTGCCAGCAGCTACGAGAGAGGGGACTGGTATGGCTACACCTTC
CASSYERGDWYGYTF
>.|many|TRBJ2-1|TRBV7-2|12
TGTGCCAGCAGCCATCAGAGGAATGAGCAGTTCTTC
CASSHQRNEQFF
>.|.|TRBJ2-3|TRBV28|15
TGTGCCAGCGGGACTGGGGGGCCTAGTGCAGAAACGCTGTATTTT
CASGTGGPSAETLYF
>.|many|TRBJ1-6|TRBV5-3|18
TGTGCCAGAACCATTCGCAATAGGAGTGTTTGTAAGAATTCACCCCTCCACTTT
CARTIRNRSVCKNSPLHF
>TRBD1|few|TRBJ1-5|TRBV19|13
TGTGCCAGTGTCACAGGGGGCGGTGGGCCCCAGCATTTT
CASVTGGGGPQHF
>TRBD1|many|TRBJ2-7|TRBV11-3|15
TGTGCCAGCAGCTTGGATCTCGGACAGGGGTACGAGCAGTACTTC
CASSLDLGQGYEQYF
>TRBD2|.|TRBJ2-3|TRBV19|17
TGTGCCAGTAGTAACCTAGCGGGGCCGTCTAGCACAGATACGCAGTATTTT
CASSNLAGPSSTDTQYF
>TRBD1|many|TRBJ2-7|TRBV12-3/TRBV12-4|13
TGTGCCAGCAGTTCCCGAGGACAGGTCAAAACGTACTTC
CASSSRGQVKTYF
>TRBD2|.|TRBJ2-5|TRBV3-1|15
TGTGCCAGCAGACGCCTAGCGGGAGGGGGAGAGACCCAGTACTTC
CASRRLAGGGETQYF
>TRBD1|many|TRBJ2-7|TRBV20-1|15
TGCAGTGCTAGAGATCGGACAGGGACATCCTACGAGCAGTACTTC
CSARDRTGTSYEQYF
>.|many|TRBJ2-3|TRBV24-1|11
TGTGCCACCAGTGTCACAGATACGCAGTATTTT
CATSVTDTQYF
>TRBD2|many|TRBJ2-7|TRBV29-1|12
TGCAGCGGTAGCGGGAGAGGCTACGAGCAGTACTTC
CSGSGRGYEQYF
>.|many|TRBJ2-2|TRBV2|12
TGTGCCAGCAGTGGAGAATACGGGGAGCTGTTTTTT
CASSGEYGELFF
>TRBD1|few|TRBJ2-1|TRBV5-1|18
TGCGCCAGCAGCGTATTGACCGGGACAGGAGGTGATCCCGCTTTGAAGTTCTTC
CASSVLTGTGGDPALKFF
>TRBD1|.|TRBJ1-1|TRBV6-2/TRBV6-3|13
TGTGCCAGCAGAAACCGGGACAGGGAAAGAACTTTCTTT
CASRNRDRERTFF
>TRBD1|many|TRBJ2-4|TRBV7-3|16
TGTGCCAGCAGTCGGGACAGGGGGCGAAGTCAAAACACCTTGTACTTT
CASSRDRGRSQNTLYF
>.|many|TRBJ2-2|TRBV6-6|15
TGTGCCAGCAGTTACAAGCGGGCGAACACCGGGGAGCTGTTTTTT
CASSYKRANTGELFF
>.|.|TRBJ2-7|TRBV28|15
TGTGCCAGCAGGGCCACAGGGTCCGGGGCCCACGAGCAGTACTTC
CASRATGSGAHEQYF
>TRBD2|many|TRBJ2-7|TRBV4-1|16
TGCGCCAGCAGCCGATTAGCGGGATTGAGCTCCTACGAGCAGTACTTC
CASSRLAGLSSYEQYF
>.|many|TRBJ2-3|TRBV25-1|16
TGTGCCAGCAGTGGGGGTTGGCTAGAGGACACAGATACGCAGTATTTT
CASSGGWLEDTDTQYF
>.|many|TRBJ1-2|TRBV23-1|17
TGCGCCAGCAGTCAATCATCTAGCGCGGGTCGCAGGGGTGGCTACACCTTC
CASSQSSSAGRRGGYTF
>TRBD2|few|TRBJ2-7|TRBV7-2|17
TGTGCCAGCAGCTTAGTGGTGTTAGCGGGAGGGCCGTACGAGCAGTACTTC
CASSLVVLAGGPYEQYF
>.|.|TRBJ2-2|TRBV28|13
TGTGCCAGCAGTCCTTGGGGCGGGGGGGAGCTGTTTTTT
CASSPWGGGELFF
>.|.|TRBJ1-5|TRBV12-3/TRBV12-4|16
TGTGCCAGCAGTTTAGGGGGGGCAGAAATTTATCAGCCCCAGCATTTT
CASSLGGAEIYQPQHF